The rows below give T cell receptor beta chains drawn from one sample of a study of T-cell reconstitution after alpha-beta-depleted transplantation in children. From the PCR reads, TCRdb called clonotypes with MiXCR, one entry per CDR3 protein. This table has 450,000 to 550,000 distinct CDR3 sequences, around 10% appearing once. The source was PBMCs, mostly from graft donor cells, collected 180 days after TCRalphabeta/CD19-depleted stem cell transplant. The receptor set was obtained from a female patient between 2 and 15 years old who had a stem cell transplant for aplastic anemia, so the T cells may come from the graft donor. Both conserved end residues are part of each CDR3. D genes are given only for firm matches. Clone size is stated in some rows and not others, as once, few, many or a class when expanded.

CACQLPNYGYTF | TGTGCCTGCCAACTCCCTAACTATGGCTACACCTTC | TRBV30 | - | - | TRBJ1-2
CASSQDGTGTYEQYF | TGCGCCAGCAGCCAAGACGGGACAGGGACCTACGAGCAGTACTTC | TRBV4-3 | TRBD1 | many | TRBJ2-7
CASATWDTQYF | TGTGCCAGCGCCACCTGGGATACGCAGTATTTT | TRBV2 | - | - | TRBJ2-3
CASSFRQPIRPTYEQYF | TGTGCCAGCAGCTTTCGACAGCCGATAAGACCTACCTACGAGCAGTACTTC | TRBV11-1 | - | - | TRBJ2-7
CASSPHAGGSTGGYTF | TGTGCCAGCAGTCCACACGCGGGGGGCTCGACGGGGGGCTACACCTTC | TRBV7-2 | - | - | TRBJ1-2
CASSLVGGQPQHF | TGTGCCAGCAGCTTAGTCGGAGGGCAGCCCCAGCATTTT | TRBV7-2 | - | - | TRBJ1-5
CSASRGGHDTGELFF | TGCAGTGCTAGTCGGGGCGGGCACGACACCGGGGAGCTGTTTTTT | TRBV20-1 | - | few | TRBJ2-2
CASRLSVGTDTQYF | TGTGCCAGCAGATTATCCGTTGGCACAGATACGCAGTATTTT | TRBV7-3 | - | few | TRBJ2-3
CAWSWDGPEQYF | TGTGCCTGGAGCTGGGACGGACCCGAGCAGTACTTC | TRBV30 | - | - | TRBJ2-7
CSDRRNYGYTF | TGCAGTGATAGGCGAAACTATGGCTACACCTTC | TRBV20-1 | - | - | TRBJ1-2
CASSYSATAAWETQYF | TGTGCCAGCAGTTACTCGGCGACTGCAGCCTGGGAGACCCAGTACTTC | TRBV6-5 | - | few | TRBJ2-5
CASSPTGSANTEAFF | TGTGCCAGCAGCCCCACAGGGAGTGCGAACACTGAAGCTTTCTTT | TRBV7-2 | - | - | TRBJ1-1
CASSLAGGSMNTGELFF | TGTGCCAGCAGCTTAGCGGGTGGGAGTATGAACACCGGGGAGCTGTTTTTT | TRBV7-2 | - | few | TRBJ2-2
CASSLNRGTEAFF | TGCGCCAGCAGCTTGAACAGGGGCACTGAAGCTTTCTTT | TRBV5-1 | TRBD1 | - | TRBJ1-1
CASSPHGLAGAEQYF | TGTGCCAGCAGCCCTCATGGACTAGCGGGAGCCGAGCAGTACTTC | TRBV7-2 | TRBD2 | few | TRBJ2-7
CASSLSGPLAKNIQYF | TGTGCCAGCAGTTTATCCGGTCCGCTAGCCAAAAACATTCAGTACTTC | TRBV27 | - | few | TRBJ2-4
CASSLLDTNYGYTF | TGCGCCAGCAGCTTATTGGACACCAACTATGGCTACACCTTC | TRBV5-1 | - | many | TRBJ1-2
CASSRRTGVETQYF | TGTGCCAGCAGCCGGAGGACCGGGGTGGAGACCCAGTACTTC | TRBV13 | - | - | TRBJ2-5
CASSNPGAVTEAFF | TGTGCCAGCAGTAACCCGGGGGCTGTCACTGAAGCTTTCTTT | TRBV28 | - | - | TRBJ1-1
CSVEDRGGTASYNEQFF | TGCAGCGTTGAAGATCGAGGCGGGACGGCCTCCTACAATGAGCAGTTCTTC | TRBV29-1 | - | - | TRBJ2-1
CSAVTGTNYGYTF | TGCAGTGCCGTCACAGGGACCAACTATGGCTACACCTTC | TRBV20-1 | - | few | TRBJ1-2
CSARGLRQPQHF | TGCAGTGCTAGGGGCCTCCGGCAGCCCCAGCATTTT | TRBV20-1 | - | few | TRBJ1-5
CASRDRGWTDTQYF | TGTGCCAGTAGGGACAGGGGATGGACAGATACGCAGTATTTT | TRBV19 | TRBD1 | - | TRBJ2-3
CASSSTITSGRHNEQFF | TGTGCCAGCAGCTCTACTATAACTAGCGGGAGACACAATGAGCAGTTCTTC | TRBV9 | TRBD2 | few | TRBJ2-1
CASSYSFASGQETQYF | TGTGCCAGCAGTTACTCGTTCGCTAGCGGACAAGAGACCCAGTACTTC | TRBV6-5 | TRBD2 | - | TRBJ2-5
CASSYGGSPGNSYEQYF | TGTGCCAGCAGTTACGGGGGCAGCCCAGGGAATAGCTACGAGCAGTACTTC | TRBV6-2/TRBV6-3 | - | few | TRBJ2-7
CASSGRGADEQYF | TGTGCCAGCAGTGGCAGGGGTGCAGACGAGCAGTACTTC | TRBV6-1 | - | few | TRBJ2-7
CASSLFTSGRTDTQYF | TGTGCCAGCAGTTTATTTACTAGCGGGAGAACAGATACGCAGTATTTT | TRBV28 | TRBD2 | few | TRBJ2-3